This T cell receptor beta chain was sequenced for a study of lymphopenia after photon versus proton radiotherapy. Findings of the study overall: Post-nadir diversity loss with photons came from oligoclonal expansion, particularly CD8+ Temra cells.

TCRdb's copy holds only in-frame clones and misses some; the assay was immunoSEQ multiplex PCR. This sample has about 83,000 clones, with approximately 82% found just once. A remark on this clone: Its target is not known.

This CDR3 contains 13 residues. V shed 6 bases, J shed 3 bases, and the junction held 8 bases outside the gene matches. Germline CDR1 and CDR2: SQVTM and ANQGSEA. This sequence joins TRBV29-1 and TRBJ2-7; TRBD2 agrees at 7 bases. The sequence came from a man aged 55 to 70 with pancreatic cancer. Source: peripheral blood, taken from a patient treated with proton-based radiotherapy. CDR3 sequence (DNA): TGCAGCGTATCGGGGACTAACGTCTACGAGCAGTACTTC. Encoded protein: CSVSGTNVYEQYF.